The 13 T cell receptor beta chains in this list originate from one sample, sequenced in a study of beta chain features in type 1 diabetes. The sequenced template was cDNA made from the entire isolated RNA. The method was immunoSEQ multiplex PCR; TCRdb's version includes in-frame clones alone and lacks a portion of them. The sample holds almost 250,000 clones, over 12% seen once. The sequencing sample was made of naive CD4+ T cells from blood. These receptors were taken from a woman aged 40 to 49 in good health.

The chain is built from TRBV7-2 and TRBJ2-3; TRBD2 matches at 7 bases. The CDR3 spans 13 residues. Trimming at V came to 5 bases and at J to 4 bases, leaving 3 bases not matched to a gene. Germline V CDR1 and CDR2: SGHTA, FQGNSA. CDR3 bases: TGTGCCAGCAGCCTGCGGGGGTCAGATACGCAGTATTTT. Translated: CASSLRGSDTQYF.

The chain joins TRBV19 to TRBJ2-5; D is perhaps TRBD2 (5 bases). The CDR3 consists of 11 residues. Germline values: CDR1 LNHDA, CDR2 SQIVND (reference sequence). Trimming removed 1 base at V and 12 bases at J, with 9 bases between. The CDR3 DNA reads as TGTGCCAGTAGTATAGGCCCCGGGAAGTACTTC. Protein sequence: CASSIGPGKYF.

This clone was found a few times. V gene TRBV4-1 combines with J gene TRBJ1-1; D call uncertain. V was trimmed by 0 bases and J by 0 bases, leaving 8 bases between them. This CDR3 comprises 15 residues. Germline assignment: CDR1 MGHRA and CDR2 YSYEKL. CDR3 sequence reads: CASSQDSSLNTEAFF. CDR3 nucleotide sequence: TGCGCCAGCAGCCAAGATAGCAGTCTGAACACTGAAGCTTTCTTT.

This clone showed up just once. V usage is TRBV25-1 and J usage is TRBJ2-7, with 12 bases identical to TRBD1. Germline V CDR1 and CDR2: MGHDK, SYGVNS. The CDR3 spans 14 residues. Losses at the gene ends were 4 bases for V and 6 bases for J; bases not matched to a gene: 4. Here the CDR3 reads CASSGPGQGAEQYF. CDR3 nucleotides: TGTGCCAGCAGTGGGCCGGGACAGGGGGCCGAGCAGTACTTC.

This chain joins TRBV5-1 and TRBJ2-5, with D unclear. The ends were cut back, 0 bases at V and 2 bases at J, with 5 bases in the middle. Germline V CDR1 and CDR2: SGHRS, YFSETQ. The CDR3 runs 13 residues. In nucleotides, the CDR3 is TGCGCCAGCAGCTTGGCCCCACAAGAGACCCAGTACTTC. Amino acids: CASSLAPQETQYF.

This clone was observed a handful of times. J is TRBJ2-5 and V is TRBV28; 12 bases line up with TRBD2. Germline trimming cut 5 bases from V and 5 bases from J; bases unmatched to any gene: 3. Germline V gives CDR1 MDHEN, CDR2 SYDVKM. The length of the CDR3 is 14 residues. CDR3: CASSRTSGAETQYF. CDR3 nucleotide sequence: TGTGCCAGCAGTCGGACTAGCGGGGCCGAGACCCAGTACTTC.

The chain recombines TRBV11-2 with TRBJ2-3; D possibly corresponds to TRBD2 (6 bases). Trimming removed 5 bases at V and 6 bases at J, with 18 bases between. The CDR3 runs 15 residues. Germline assignment: CDR1 SGHAT and CDR2 FQNNGV. CDR3 region: CASSEGTRGGDTQYF. The CDR3 DNA follows: TGTGCCAGCAGCGAGGGGACGCGGGGTGGGGATACGCAGTATTTT.

V and J are TRBV19 and TRBJ2-1; 9 bases line up with TRBD2. The CDR3 consists of 14 residues. With V trimmed by 4 bases and J by 7 bases, 5 bases remained unmatched. In germline, CDR1 is LNHDA, CDR2 SQIVND (reference sequence). In DNA form, the CDR3 reads TGTGCCAGTAGTACGGCGGGGGGGCGTAATGAGCAGTTCTTC. Translating gives CASSTAGGRNEQFF.

The genes are TRBV10-1 and TRBJ1-1, with 7 bases lining up with TRBD1. Per germline, CDR1 WNHNN and CDR2 SYGVQD (reference sequence). Unmatched junction bases numbered 7, after V lost 5 bases and J lost 1 base. The CDR3 extends over 15 amino acids. CDR3 in DNA: TGCGCCAGCAGTTCCGCCGGGACAGCGAACACTGAAGCTTTCTTT. Translated: CASSSAGTANTEAFF.

This chain joins TRBV5-4 and TRBJ2-7; 11 bases are shared with TRBD2. The CDR3 has 14 amino acids. Per germline, CDR1 SGHNT and CDR2 YYREEE (reference sequence). V shed 4 bases and J 7 bases; nucleotides not matched to a gene: 7. The chain's CDR3 is CASSPLAGGQEQYF. The CDR3 DNA reads as TGTGCCAGCAGCCCCTTAGCGGGGGGGCAAGAGCAGTACTTC.

Here the CDR3 DNA reads TGTGCCAGTAGTAAAGGACAGGGGGCAGTCATTGATACGCAGTATTTT. Translation: CASSKGQGAVIDTQYF. V gene TRBV19 combines with J gene TRBJ2-3; 11 nucleotides agree with TRBD1. The germline V gene has CDR1 LNHDA and CDR2 SQIVND (reference sequence). The CDR3 has 16 residues. The V and J ends lost 4 bases and 6 bases, in that order; junction bases with no gene match: 9.

This clone was seen more than once but under ten times. In DNA form, the CDR3 reads TGTGCCAGCAGTTACTCCCAGGGGCGTCTACTTGAAGCTTTCTTT. This sequence encodes CASSYSQGRLLEAFF. The chain links TRBV6-6 to TRBJ1-1; D may be TRBD1 (6 bases). Trimming removed 0 bases from V and 7 bases from J, with 15 bases in between. Per germline, CDR1 MNHNY and CDR2 SVGAGI (reference sequence). CDR3 size: 15 residues.

This clone was recorded at least ten times. The CDR3 reads CASSSMDAREEQYF. DNA of the CDR3: TGCGCCAGCAGTTCGATGGACGCCCGGGAGGAGCAGTACTTC. The chain carries TRBV23-1 and TRBJ2-7, with TRBD2 as a possible D gene (6 bases). TRBV23-1 is sorted into the ORF group, with uncertain function. V was pared by 5 bases and J by 7 bases, with 18 bases between. The CDR3 spans 14 residues.